The 21 T cell receptor beta chains in this list originate from one sample, sequenced in a study of blood T cells in healthy people across ages. A second PCR of about 6 to 12 cycles used a sample-barcoded 5' primer and a J-beta primer mix. MiXCR, applied by TCRdb to the 5' RACE reads, yields one record per CDR3 protein. This sample has under 700,000 distinct CDR3 sequences; about 24% occur once, and the top ten carry roughly 10%. These same records also appear under a second study, on T cells of mothers and their children.

The sample was blood. These receptors all come from a boy aged 5 to 17 in good health.

The gene calls are TRBV29-1 and TRBJ2-5; TRBD1 aligns across 11 bases. The J call may be faulty, since TRBJ2-7 better matches the DNA end. The CDR3 has 16 residues. Looked up from germline, CDR1 is SQVTM and CDR2 is ANQGSEA. The CDR3 bases are TGCAGCGTTGAAGATTGGGGGGACAGGGGGGGTCCCGAGCAGTACTTC. It translates to CSVEDWGDRGGPEQYF.

This clonotype was counted only a few times. The chain has TRBV4-3 and TRBJ2-4, with D possibly being TRBD2 (5 bases). The CDR3 sequence is 15 residues long. Trimming pared 0 bases from V and 15 bases from J, leaving 21 bases between. Per germline, CDR1 LGHNA and CDR2 YSLEER. CDR3 sequence reads: CASSQEEGFDGRMYF. The DNA for the CDR3 is TGCGCCAGCAGCCAAGAAGAGGGTTTTGATGGGCGTATGTACTTC.

This clonotype was detected ten times or more. The chain uses TRBV7-9 and TRBJ1-1, with TRBD1 matching 10 bases. The CDR3 contains 16 residues. V was pared by 4 bases and J by 5 bases, with 10 bases of the junction left unmatched. Germline loops: CDR1 SEHNR, CDR2 FQNEAQ (reference sequence). The chain's CDR3 is CASSSWVGTGATEAFF. The CDR3 nucleotides read TGTGCCAGCAGCTCCTGGGTGGGGACAGGGGCAACTGAAGCTTTCTTT.

The chain joins TRBV20-1 to TRBJ1-3; D call uncertain. Trimming took off 3 bases at V and 3 bases at J, with 18 bases between the two ends. Germline values: CDR1 DFQATT, CDR2 SNEGSKA (reference sequence). CDR3 size: 16 residues. Written as DNA, the CDR3 is TGCAGTGCTAGGGAGCTTTCGGCCGGGGTTGGAAACACCATATATTTT. Protein: CSARELSAGVGNTIYF.

Concerning this clonotype: A much larger clonotype is one base distant, so this may be a read error. This chain connects TRBV10-3 to TRBJ2-5, with D tentatively TRBD1 (6 bases). The CDR3 length is 17 residues. Germline V gives CDR1 ENHRY, CDR2 SYGVKD. Here the CDR3 reads CAISDGAKRQVQGTQYF. The CDR3 bases are TGTGCCATCAGTGATGGGGCTAAGAGACAGGTCCAAGGGACCCAGTACTTC.

This clonotype occurred a few times. One junction end disagrees with the germline gene, perhaps due to a read error. This chain joins TRBV30 and TRBJ2-5; 9 nucleotides align to TRBD2. The V gene's germline CDR1 is GTSNPN and CDR2 SVGIG (reference sequence). The CDR3 contains 12 residues. CDR3 nucleotide sequence: TGTGCCTGGAGTGTACTGAGCGGGGGGCGGTTCTTC. It translates to CAWSVLSGGRFF. Full variable domain (outside the CDR3, taken from reference TRBV30 and TRBJ2-5): SQTIHQWPATLVQPVGSPLSLECTVEGTSNPNLYWYRQAAGRGLQLLFYSVGIGQISSEVPQNLSASRPQDRQFILSSKKLLLSDSGFYLCAWSVLSGGRFFGPGTRLLVL.

The chain joins TRBV28 to TRBJ2-3; D may be TRBD1 or TRBD2 (7 bases each). Germline V gene sequence: CDR1 MDHEN, CDR2 SYDVKM. V lost 6 bases, J lost 5 bases, and 18 bases lay in between. This CDR3 is built from 15 residues. CDR3 protein: CASSLGRGPQDTQYF. The CDR3 DNA follows: TGTGCCAGCAGCCTAGGGAGGGGGCCCCAAGATACGCAGTATTTT.

The rearrangement links TRBV12-3 or TRBV12-4 to TRBJ1-4, with 8 nucleotides matching TRBD1. The CDR3 covers 14 residues. V dropped 6 bases and J dropped 4; count of bases not matched to a gene: 4. CDR3 protein: CASRRQGFNEKLFF. For the CDR3, the DNA is TGTGCCAGCAGACGACAGGGGTTTAATGAAAAACTGTTTTTT.

This chain links TRBV7-9 with TRBJ1-2; no definite D call. The V and J ends lost 5 bases and 0 bases respectively, with 13 bases between them. The CDR3 runs 15 residues. Germline CDR1 is SEHNR and CDR2 is FQNEAQ (reference sequence). The CDR3 DNA reads as TGTGCCAGCAGCCTTCGGACGGACCCTAACTATGGCTACACCTTC. Translating gives CASSLRTDPNYGYTF. The full variable domain, rest sourced from reference TRBV7-9 and TRBJ1-2, is DTGVSQNPRHKITKRGQNVTFRCDPISEHNRLYWYRQTLGQGPEFLTYFQNEAQLEKSRLLSDRFSAERPKGSFSTLEIQRTEQGDSAMYLCASSLRTDPNYGYTFGSGTRLTVV.

This clonotype has only a few counts. V is TRBV9 and J is TRBJ1-1; D unresolved. Germline values: CDR1 SGDLS, CDR2 YYNGEE. This CDR3 comprises 16 residues. The V and J ends lost 3 bases and 5 bases respectively, with 20 bases between them. The CDR3 loop reads CASSGGELWPETEAFF. The CDR3 nucleotides are TGTGCCAGCAGCGGTGGGGAGTTGTGGCCTGAAACTGAAGCTTTCTTT.

This chain links TRBV7-8 with TRBJ2-5; TRBD2 matches at 10 bases. TRBJ2-7 matches the DNA end more closely, so the J call is doubtful. The CDR3 extends over 16 amino acids. Germline V gene sequence: CDR1 SGHVS, CDR2 FQNEAQ. The CDR3 DNA follows: TGTGCCAGCAGCTCGCCTAGCGGGGGAAGCTCCTACGAGCAGTACTTC. Its protein is CASSSPSGGSSYEQYF.

The rearrangement joins TRBV4-1 to TRBJ2-7; 8 nucleotides line up with TRBD2. The CDR3 covers 15 residues. The germline V gene has CDR1 MGHRA and CDR2 YSYEKL. V lost 2 bases to trimming and J lost 4 bases; unmatched junction nucleotides: 7. CDR3 DNA sequence: TGCGCCAGCAGCCAACCGGGACTAGGGCTGTACGAGCAGTACTTC. Its protein product is CASSQPGLGLYEQYF.

This chain connects TRBV2 to TRBJ2-1; 14 nucleotides agree with TRBD2. Looked up from germline, CDR1 is SNHLY and CDR2 is FYNNEI. V shed 3 bases and J 5 bases; nucleotides not matched to a gene: 6. CDR3 length: 17 amino acids. The chain's CDR3 is CASSEGTSGGFHNEQFF. The CDR3 nucleotides are TGTGCCAGCAGTGAGGGGACTAGCGGGGGATTCCACAATGAGCAGTTCTTC.

This clonotype was recorded many times. The chain employs TRBV9 and TRBJ2-1, with 7 positions matching TRBD2. The CDR3 has 15 amino acids. Germline CDR1 and CDR2: SGDLS and YYNGEE. V lost 4 bases and J lost 0; bases outside the gene matches: 4. The CDR3 reads CASSPLADSYNEQFF. The CDR3 bases are TGTGCCAGCAGCCCCCTAGCGGACTCCTACAATGAGCAGTTCTTC.

The chain carries TRBV27 and TRBJ1-2; D possibly corresponds to TRBD1 (6 bases). Germline-derived CDR1 and CDR2 are MNHEY and SMNVEV (reference sequence). The CDR3 contains 15 residues. V shed 4 bases and J shed 2 bases, with 14 bases lying between them. The CDR3 spells CASSSSGGPNYGYTF. In nucleotides, the CDR3 is TGTGCCAGCAGTTCATCGGGGGGCCCCAACTATGGCTACACCTTC.

This clonotype was seen a few times. This chain joins TRBV4-3 and TRBJ2-5, with D perhaps TRBD2 (6 bases). The germline V gene has CDR1 LGHNA and CDR2 YSLEER. V shed 0 bases and J shed 5 bases, with 16 bases lying between them. There are 16 residues in the CDR3. The CDR3 loop is CASSQDSAGGRETQYF. The CDR3 coding sequence is TGCGCCAGCAGCCAAGACTCCGCCGGGGGTAGGGAGACCCAGTACTTC.

This clonotype has more than one count but fewer than ten. Relative to the germline gene, one junction end is altered; a read error may explain this. J is TRBJ2-2 and V is TRBV6-5, with 9 bases identical to TRBD1. CDR3 length: 17 amino acids. Looked up from germline, CDR1 is MNHEY and CDR2 is SVGAGI. CDR3 coding DNA: TGTGCCAGCAGTTACGATGTGACAGGGGGTAACACCGGGGAGTTGTTTTTT. This sequence encodes CASSYDVTGGNTGELFF.

DNA for the CDR3: TGTGCCAGCAGCTCGACAGGGGATGATCAGCCCCAGCATTTT. Translated, it gives CASSSTGDDQPQHF. This chain connects TRBV5-5 to TRBJ1-5, with 8 bases fitting TRBD1. The CDR3 spans 14 residues. V dropped 3 bases and J dropped 5; count of bases not matched to a gene: 4. Germline V gene lookup returns CDR1 SGHKS and CDR2 YYEKEE (reference sequence).

This clonotype was seen at least ten times. The genes are TRBV5-6 and TRBJ2-1, with TRBD2 matching over 7 bases. CDR1 SGHDT and CDR2 YYEEEE come from the germline V gene. The CDR3 length is 15 residues. V gave up 3 bases and J gave up 4 bases; unmatched junction bases: 7. CDR3 DNA: TGTGCCAGCAGCTCCCAGTTGGGGGGGTACAATGAGCAGTTCTTC. It yields the protein CASSSQLGGYNEQFF.

V gene TRBV2 combines with J gene TRBJ2-5; D unclear. V was shortened by 2 bases and J by 8 bases, with 18 bases between the two germline ends. The CDR3 runs to 15 residues. Germline V gene lookup returns CDR1 SNHLY and CDR2 FYNNEI. The CDR3 is CASSEHDGSAYTQYF. CDR3 DNA sequence: TGTGCCAGCAGTGAACACGACGGTTCCGCCTATACCCAGTACTTC. The full variable domain, in which reference TRBV2 and TRBJ2-5 provide the parts outside the CDR3, is EPEVTQTPSHQVTQMGQEVILRCVPISNHLYFYWYRQILGQKVEFLVSFYNNEISEKSEIFDDQFSVERPDGSNFTLKIRSTKLEDSAMYFCASSEHDGSAYTQYFGPGTRLLVL.

CDR3 sequence: CASSQEPGQGKNIQYF. In DNA, the CDR3 is TGCGCCAGCAGCCAAGAGCCGGGACAGGGGAAAAACATTCAGTACTTC. The chain uses TRBV4-1 and TRBJ2-4; 10 nucleotides line up with TRBD1. The V gene's germline CDR1 is MGHRA and CDR2 YSYEKL. V gave up 0 bases and J gave up 4 bases; unmatched junction bases: 3. The CDR3 sequence is 16 residues long.